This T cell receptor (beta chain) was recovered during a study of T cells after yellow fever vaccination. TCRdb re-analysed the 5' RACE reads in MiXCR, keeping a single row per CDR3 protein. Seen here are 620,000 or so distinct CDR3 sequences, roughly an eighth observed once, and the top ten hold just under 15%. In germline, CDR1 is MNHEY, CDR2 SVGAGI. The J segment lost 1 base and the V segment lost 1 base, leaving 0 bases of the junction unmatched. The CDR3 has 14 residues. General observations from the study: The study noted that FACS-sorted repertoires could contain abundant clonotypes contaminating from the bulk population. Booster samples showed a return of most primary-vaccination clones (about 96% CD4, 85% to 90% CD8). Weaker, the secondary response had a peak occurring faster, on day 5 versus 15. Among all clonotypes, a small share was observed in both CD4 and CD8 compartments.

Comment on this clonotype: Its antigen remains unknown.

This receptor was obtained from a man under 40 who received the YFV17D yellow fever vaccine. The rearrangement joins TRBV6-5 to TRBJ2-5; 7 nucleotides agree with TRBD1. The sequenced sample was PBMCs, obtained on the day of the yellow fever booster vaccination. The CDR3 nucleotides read TGTGCCAGCAGTTACTGGGACAGCCAAGAGACCCAGTACTTC. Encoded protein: CASSYWDSQETQYF.